Listed here is a single T cell receptor (beta chain). The length of the CDR3 is 15 residues. The V gene's germline CDR1 is SGHTA and CDR2 FQGNSA. The junction had 6 bases not matched to a gene; V was cut back by 1 base and J by 6 bases. The data stem from a study of blood T cells in healthy people across ages. The overall study: Template-switching capture recovered about one barcoded beta molecule per two T cells.

It was with a sample-barcoded 5' primer and a J-beta primer mix that a second PCR of roughly 7 to 12 cycles was run. Every cDNA was tagged by a template-switch adaptor with 12 random nucleotides. TCRdb independently ran MiXCR on the 5' RACE reads; one entry per CDR3 protein. This sample has 1.5 million to 2 million distinct CDR3 sequences; roughly 28% occur once, and the top ten carry roughly 8%. The donors, aged 6 to 90, were healthy Caucasians from Russia. A minimum of 6 million PBMCs was isolated per sample. The source material was blood. The genes are TRBV7-2 and TRBJ2-1; 7 bases map to TRBD1. This clonotype originated in a woman in her twenties or thirties in good health. The CDR3 here is CASSLVRGQLNEQFF. The CDR3 bases are TGTGCCAGCAGCTTAGTCAGGGGACAGCTCAATGAGCAGTTCTTC.